This record looks at one T cell receptor (beta chain) sequence and its context. What it recognizes is unknown. V lost 4 bases and J 1 base, leaving 17 bases between the germline ends. In germline, CDR1 is SGHRS, CDR2 YFSETQ. This CDR3 has 16 amino acids. This record belongs to a study of cytomegalovirus exposure and HLA in healthy donors. 13 Jbeta primers and 60 Vbeta primers were used for the PCR. TCRdb's table, derived via immunoSEQ multiplex PCR, lists solely in-frame clones and lacks some. The sample lists under 200,000 clones, approximately 74% occurring once. Study findings and constraints: Roughly even sequencing depth across donors was the assumption behind the presence/absence analyses. When the data were analyzed later, several of the most significant clusters appeared to be linked to common viral pathogens. Later on, a genetic analysis was performed. It linked a missense variant in DCLRE1C with V- and J-gene trimming of TCR beta. Cytomegalovirus association was listed for around 170 TCR beta chains.

Sequencing was carried out using PBMCs. The receptor was derived from a woman aged 25 to 39 in good health and CMV-seronegative. The chain combines TRBV5-1 with TRBJ1-1, with a weak D call TRBD1 (5 bases). CDR3 sequence reads: CASSRWDLKANTEAFF. The CDR3 bases are TGCGCCAGCAGCAGATGGGACTTGAAAGCGAACACTGAAGCTTTCTTT.